This T cell receptor beta chain was sequenced for a study of T cell clonotyping in hematopoietic cell transplantation. Noted time point: recipient sample about 28 days before transplant, after cytoreduction. The V gene end was trimmed by 7 bases and the J gene end by 3 bases; junction bases not matched to a gene: 9. CDR1 and CDR2 (germline): SGHTS, YDEGEE. The CDR3 has 14 residues. Profiling relied on immunoSEQ multiplex PCR, and the TCRdb table lists in-frame clones only, not all of them. The table records approximately 19,000 clones, 86% of them present only once. The rearrangement joins TRBV5-8 to TRBJ2-5, with 7 bases identical to TRBD1. Material: peripheral blood mononuclear cells, obtained before stem cell transplant. The sequence derives from a man aged 50 to 60 with acute myeloid leukemia. Some clones in this sample may be carry-over from other donors' samples. Written as DNA, the CDR3 is TGTGCCAGCTCTAGAGTCGACAGGGAAGAGACCCAGTACTTC. Translation gives CASSRVDREETQYF.